The following is a T cell receptor beta chain sequence with its context. The antigen remains undetermined. CDR1 is PRHDT and CDR2 is FYEKMQ in the germline V gene (reference sequence). The CDR3 totals 16 residues. The V gene lost 5 bases and the J gene lost 0 bases, with 15 bases spanning the gap. The data stem from a study of shared clonotypes between healthy human individuals. General study findings and limits: Genetic and exposure-history diversity was limited by the few donors.

Each PCR replicate from the sorted subsets contained about 200 ng DNA, which is some 31,000 T cell genomes. Clones were sequenced by immunoSEQ multiplex PCR, and TCRdb holds only the in-frame ones, with some missing. The sample records a few hundred thousand clones, roughly 84% being singletons. This sequence joins TRBV13 and TRBJ2-3; D possibly corresponds to TRBD1 (5 bases). The sequencing sample was made of memory CD8+ T cells sorted from blood. Stated subset: CD45RO+ cells pooled with CCR7-negative TemRA cells. The sequence derives from a man aged 18 to 35 in good health. In nucleotides, the CDR3 is TGTGCCAGCAGCGACGGCAGGGCCTCTAGCACAGATACGCAGTATTTT. Residues: CASSDGRASSTDTQYF.